This TCR beta chain is drawn from a study of T-cell memory formation after mild COVID-19. Study results and limitations: Of the contracting clones, CD4+ ones lay mainly in CM and EM, and CD8+ ones in EMRA. Among clones peaking at day 37 in the second wave, SARS-CoV-2 specificity remained unconfirmed. Later expanders leaned CD4+, whereas clones that contracted between day 15 and 85 were balanced CD4/CD8.

Amplification by 5'RACE using constant-segment primers produced TCR alpha and TCR beta cDNA libraries that carried sample barcodes and UMIs. TCRdb re-called the 5' RACE reads with MiXCR, one entry per CDR3 protein. The data contain approximately 230,000 distinct CDR3 sequences, about 17% of them seen just once; the ten biggest clones take up roughly 3.6%. Note on this clonotype: Its antigen remains unknown.

Germline V lookup: CDR1 MNHEY, CDR2 SVGEGT. This CDR3 spans 12 amino acids. V gave up 5 bases and J gave up 2 bases, with 7 bases separating them. The chain joins TRBV6-2 or TRBV6-3 to TRBJ2-7; D is unclear. Material for sequencing was PBMCs or a T cell subset sorted from them (not recorded which). The clonotype was recovered from a man younger than 35 who had mild COVID-19 (a few samples of this study predate the infection). Cell type and time point are not known. In DNA form, the CDR3 reads TGTGCCAGCAGTGTCGATGCCTACGAGCAGTACGTC. Amino acid sequence: CASSVDAYEQYV.